Reported below is one TCR beta chain. This entry comes from a study of blood T cell repertoires in COVID-19. Study-wide background: Donors in the United States, Italy and Spain gave samples during acute or convalescent COVID-19. T cells, B-cell-depleted T cells, or PBMCs supplied cDNA or gDNA.

Germline CDR1 is SGHAT and CDR2 is FQNNGV. This CDR3 is 13 amino acids long. V dropped 5 bases and J dropped 3 bases, with 11 bases sitting between them. As processed by the authors: Amplifying reference gene primers gave estimates of nucleated cell counts. Clones were sequenced by immunoSEQ multiplex PCR, and TCRdb holds only the in-frame ones, with some missing. That table gives V, J and clone size, and the DNA gave D and trimming. The data contain 210,000 or so clones, about four fifths of them singletons. The chain is built from TRBV11-2 and TRBJ2-7; weak D call: TRBD1 (6 bases). This TCR came from a woman aged 50 to 60 with active or convalescent COVID-19. The sample taken for sequencing was peripheral blood. The chain's CDR3 is CASSATGHYEQYF. CDR3 in DNA: TGTGCCAGCAGCGCGACAGGCCACTACGAGCAGTACTTC.